One sample yielded the 25 T cell receptor beta chains listed below, sequenced in a study of blood T cells in healthy people across ages (dated by TCRdb to about 2015). The library was obtained by 5' RACE. Data came from an Illumina HiSeq 2500. A second PCR of 7 to 11 cycles was performed with a sample-barcoded 5' primer and a J-beta primer mix. The public reads were quality trimmed at Q25 with fastp and then assembled into clones with MiXCR by TCRdb, keeping productive beta chains. Identical CDR3 protein sequences are pooled into one entry, listed with their most common genes and DNA. Within this sample are hundreds of thousands of distinct CDR3 sequences, with around 25% of them counted one time only. The biggest ten clones account for 9.4% of the sample. The same specimen was also included in a second study, on T cells of mothers and their children.

Sequencing input: blood. The receptors derive from a boy younger than 18 in good health.

The V and J genes are TRBV28 and TRBJ2-4; D is tentatively TRBD1 or TRBD2 (5 bases each). The CDR3 has 15 residues. V lost 4 bases to trimming and J lost 3 bases, with 13 bases between them. Germline-derived CDR1 and CDR2 are MDHEN and SYDVKM. The CDR3: CASSSRARGKNIQYF. The DNA of the CDR3 is TGTGCCAGCAGTTCCCGGGCGAGGGGCAAAAACATTCAGTACTTC. Full variable domain (missing parts from reference TRBV28 and TRBJ2-4): DVKVTQSSRYLVKRTGEKVFLECVQDMDHENMFWYRQDPGLGLRLIYFSYDVKMKEKGDIPEGYSVSREKKERFSLILESASTNQTSMYLCASSSRARGKNIQYFGAGTRLSVL.

This clonotype turned up a few times. This chain links TRBV3-1 with TRBJ2-7, with D unclear. CDR3 length: 13 amino acids. Germline CDR1 LGHDT, CDR2 YNNKEL (reference sequence). V dropped 1 base and J dropped 6 bases, with 10 bases sitting between them. CDR3 residues: CASSQVSESEQYF. The DNA for the CDR3 is TGTGCCAGCAGCCAAGTTTCTGAGAGCGAGCAGTACTTC.

For the CDR3, the DNA is TGCAGTGCCGTCGGGGTAGCGGGAATATACAATGAGCAGTTCTTC. Residues: CSAVGVAGIYNEQFF. J is TRBJ2-1 and V is TRBV20-1, with TRBD2 identical over 8 bases. This CDR3 is 15 amino acids long. V lost 6 bases, J lost 4 bases, and 11 bases stayed unmatched. Germline V gene data show CDR1 as DFQATT and CDR2 as SNEGSKA (reference sequence).

This rearrangement joins TRBV7-2 to TRBJ1-4; no clear D gene. The CDR3 covers 10 residues. The ends were cut back, 8 bases at V and 5 bases at J, with 3 bases in the middle. Germline CDR1 SGHTA, CDR2 FQGNSA. The CDR3 is CASPNEKLFF. CDR3 sequence (DNA): TGTGCCAGCCCGAATGAAAAACTGTTTTTT.

This clonotype has more than one count but fewer than ten. V gene TRBV7-9 combines with J gene TRBJ1-4; possible D gene TRBD1, 5 bases. Between the trimmed V and J ends, which lost 3 bases and 0 bases, there was a span of 11 bases. Germline assignment: CDR1 SEHNR and CDR2 FQNEAQ (reference sequence). The CDR3 spans 16 residues. The CDR3 loop is CASSFREDATNEKLFF. The CDR3 DNA follows: TGTGCCAGCAGCTTCAGGGAGGATGCAACTAATGAAAAACTGTTTTTT. The variable domain in full, completed from reference TRBV7-9 and TRBJ1-4, reads DTGVSQNPRHKITKRGQNVTFRCDPISEHNRLYWYRQTLGQGPEFLTYFQNEAQLEKSRLLSDRFSAERPKGSFSTLEIQRTEQGDSAMYLCASSFREDATNEKLFFGSGTQLSVL.

The J gene is TRBJ1-2, the V gene TRBV10-3, with 9 bases aligning to TRBD1. There are 14 residues in the CDR3. CDR1 is ENHRY, CDR2 SYGVKD, per germline. V lost 7 bases to trimming and J lost 2 bases; unmatched junction nucleotides: 5. The DNA of the CDR3 is TGTGCCATCAACTCACAGGGGGCAAACTATGGCTACACCTTC. The encoded protein is CAINSQGANYGYTF.

The genes are TRBV20-1 and TRBJ2-5; 8 positions agree with TRBD1. The V segment lost 3 bases and the J segment 7 bases; nucleotides outside the gene matches: 7. CDR1 and CDR2 from the germline V gene are DFQATT and SNEGSKA (reference sequence). The CDR3 consists of 13 residues. The DNA for the CDR3 is TGCAGTGCTAGTCAGGGGGCTATTGGGACCCAGTACTTC. It yields the protein CSASQGAIGTQYF.

This clonotype appeared a few times. This chain joins TRBV6-1 and TRBJ2-7, with D uncertain. Deletions cut 6 bases from V and 2 bases from J, with 14 bases between. The CDR3 spans 14 residues. Germline V gene data show CDR1 as MNHNS and CDR2 as SASEGT. The CDR3 DNA is TGTGCCAGCAGGCCCGGTTGGGGAACCTACGAGCAGTACTTC. Protein: CASRPGWGTYEQYF.

This clonotype was recorded a few times. V gene TRBV7-8 combines with J gene TRBJ2-4, with 9 bases that match TRBD1. Germline trimming cut 3 bases from V and 1 base from J; bases unmatched to any gene: 4. CDR3 size: 16 residues. Germline assignment: CDR1 SGHVS and CDR2 FQNEAQ. CDR3 loop: CASSFGGQGAKNIQYF. In nucleotides, the CDR3 is TGTGCCAGCAGCTTCGGGGGACAGGGTGCCAAAAACATTCAGTACTTC.

This chain joins TRBV2 and TRBJ2-3; TRBD1 aligns across 7 bases. CDR1 is SNHLY, CDR2 FYNNEI, per germline. This CDR3 has 18 amino acids. Trimming cost V 6 bases and J 2 bases; bases outside gene matches: 17. CDR3 amino acids: CASRKGPPVGGPTDTQYF. The CDR3 nucleotides read TGTGCCAGCAGGAAGGGGCCCCCGGTAGGGGGCCCCACAGATACGCAGTATTTT.

The count of this clonotype is one. As DNA, the CDR3 is TGTGCCAGCAGCCCTGGTATGACAGGGCGTAATCAGCCCCAGCATTTT. It encodes CASSPGMTGRNQPQHF. V is TRBV7-2 and J is TRBJ1-5, with 7 positions matching TRBD1. The CDR3 sequence is 16 residues long. CDR1 is SGHTA, CDR2 FQGNSA, per germline. The ends lost 5 bases at V and 4 bases at J; junction bases unmatched: 11.

V gene TRBV4-1 combines with J gene TRBJ2-7; 10 nucleotides agree with TRBD2. The DNA end favors TRBJ2-1, so the J call may be wrong. The CDR3 is 15 residues long. Looked up from germline, CDR1 is MGHRA and CDR2 is YSYEKL. The CDR3 DNA reads TGCGCCAGCAGCCAATTGCTAGCGGGAGACAATGAGCAGTTCTTC. Amino acids: CASSQLLAGDNEQFF.

The CDR3 DNA reads as TGTGCCAGCAGTATCCTTCAGGGTCAGGATACGCAGTATTTT. Its translation: CASSILQGQDTQYF. The gene calls are TRBV12-3 or TRBV12-4 and TRBJ2-3, with D possibly being TRBD1 (5 bases). The CDR3 totals 14 residues. Trimming shortened V by 5 bases and J by 6 bases, and 15 bases separated the two germline ends.

The V gene is TRBV12-3 or TRBV12-4, the J gene TRBJ2-5; TRBD2 matches 8 bases. The CDR3 spans 15 residues. V was clipped by 5 bases and J by 1 base; unmatched bases: 6. The chain's CDR3 is CASSMTSAIQETQYF. As DNA, the CDR3 is TGTGCCAGCAGTATGACTAGCGCGATCCAAGAGACCCAGTACTTC.

About this clonotype itself: The junction differs from germline at one of its ends, possibly a read error. The chain employs TRBV7-3 and TRBJ2-3, with D uncertain. Germline lookup yields CDR1 SGHTA and CDR2 FQGTGA. CDR3 length: 14 residues. The CDR3 nucleotides read TGTGCCAGCAGCCCCAGGCACAGCATAGATACGCAGTATTTT. Protein: CASSPRHSIDTQYF.

In its sample, this clonotype was seen a few times. The chain uses TRBV7-2 and TRBJ2-5, with D perhaps matching TRBD2 (6 bases). The length of the CDR3 is 15 residues. V was trimmed by 2 bases and J by 2 bases, leaving 12 bases between them. The germline V gene has CDR1 SGHTA and CDR2 FQGNSA. In nucleotides, the CDR3 is TGTGCCAGCAGCTTATTCGGGAGAGGACAAGAGACCCAGTACTTC. Protein product: CASSLFGRGQETQYF.

The genes are TRBV6-1 and TRBJ1-5; D gene uncertain. V was pared by 0 bases and J by 2 bases, with 11 bases between. There are 16 residues in the CDR3. Germline CDR1 and CDR2: MNHNS and SASEGT. The CDR3 region has the DNA TGTGCCAGCAGTGAAGCAAAAGGGTTAGGCAATCAGCCCCAGCATTTT. Translating it yields CASSEAKGLGNQPQHF.

This chain joins TRBV5-1 and TRBJ2-1; 7 nucleotides agree with TRBD2. The V gene's germline CDR1 is SGHRS and CDR2 YFSETQ. V shed 5 bases, J shed 3 bases, and the junction held 5 bases outside the gene matches. The CDR3 sequence is 14 residues long. CDR3 protein: CASRSTSDYNEQFF. The CDR3 coding sequence is TGCGCCAGCAGATCAACTAGCGACTACAATGAGCAGTTCTTC.

The chain is built from TRBV5-6 and TRBJ1-2, with 7 nucleotides matching TRBD1. V shed 4 bases, J shed 3 bases, and the junction held 6 bases outside the gene matches. From germline, CDR1 is SGHDT and CDR2 YYEEEE. The CDR3 sequence is 14 residues long. CDR3 nucleotides: TGTGCCAGCAGCAACACAGGGGATCACTATGGCTACACCTTC. Amino acid sequence: CASSNTGDHYGYTF.

The table lists this clonotype with a few counts. The chain uses TRBV12-3 or TRBV12-4 and TRBJ1-2, with unresolved D. There are 14 residues in the CDR3. Trimming removed 5 bases at V and 8 bases at J, with 18 bases between. The CDR3 loop reads CASSPPGSSRGYTF. The CDR3 coding sequence is TGTGCCAGCAGTCCGCCGGGTTCCAGCAGGGGCTACACCTTC.

The J gene is TRBJ1-2, the V gene TRBV2; no clear D gene. CDR1 is SNHLY and CDR2 is FYNNEI in the germline V gene. With 2 bases removed from V and 7 bases from J, the gap between germline ends came to 8 bases. The CDR3 spans 12 residues. In DNA form, the CDR3 reads TGTGCCAGCAGTGAACCGAACAGTGGCTACACCTTC. Translation: CASSEPNSGYTF.

This clonotype was seen a few times. The rearrangement uses TRBV11-3 and TRBJ2-1, with 9 positions matching TRBD1. Trimming took 0 bases from V and 9 from J; bases not matched to a gene: 9. CDR1 and CDR2 (germline): SGHNT, YENEEA. The CDR3 is 16 amino acids. CDR3 bases: TGTGCCAGCAGCTTAGATTCGGGACAGGGCTCCCGTGAGCAGTTCTTC. Its protein product is CASSLDSGQGSREQFF.

The J gene is TRBJ2-5, the V gene TRBV19; 11 nucleotides agree with TRBD2. The DNA end is more similar to TRBJ2-1, so the J call may be wrong. Germline CDR1 is LNHDA and CDR2 is SQIVND (reference sequence). This CDR3 has 16 amino acids. CDR3 DNA: TGTGCCAGTAGTATAGTAGCGGGGGGGAACTACAATGAGCAGTTCTTC. Protein product: CASSIVAGGNYNEQFF.

This clonotype was counted between two and nine times. The V call is TRBV7-9, the J call TRBJ1-1; 9 nucleotides align to TRBD1. The germline gives CDR1 SEHNR, CDR2 FQNEAQ (reference sequence). The CDR3 has 14 residues. V shed 5 bases and J 4 bases; nucleotides not matched to a gene: 5. The CDR3 coding sequence is TGTGCCAGCAGCCCACAGGGGGCGATCACTGAAGCTTTCTTT. Protein sequence: CASSPQGAITEAFF.

This clonotype was counted only a few times. The gene calls are TRBV20-1 and TRBJ1-6; unclear D gene. Germline V CDR1 and CDR2: DFQATT, SNEGSKA (reference sequence). Trimming took 2 bases from V and 9 from J, leaving 14 bases between them. This CDR3 is built from 14 residues. The CDR3 region is CSARTRGRVSPLHF. The CDR3 DNA is TGCAGTGCTAGAACTCGTGGGCGCGTTTCACCCCTCCACTTT.